Listed below are T cell receptor beta chains from one sample, sequenced in a study of T cell changes during pregnancy in multiple sclerosis. Assay used: immunoSEQ multiplex PCR; TCRdb lists only in-frame clones, some missing. The sample has 30,000 to 45,000 clones; about 91% are singletons. Specimen: CD4+ T cells from peripheral blood mononuclear cells, collected after pregnancy. These receptor sequences come from a female donor with multiple sclerosis, enrolled in a pregnancy study. Each CDR3 is given with its conserved first and last residue. Fields, in order: V gene, CDR3 protein.

v_call: TRBV2; cdr3_aa: CASSDLRGDYEQYF
v_call: TRBV29-1; cdr3_aa: CSVERLAEYNEQFF
v_call: TRBV5-1; cdr3_aa: CASSPGSGNTIYF
v_call: TRBV20-1; cdr3_aa: CSARQVEAFF
v_call: TRBV2; cdr3_aa: CASGEDRGVGEAFF
v_call: TRBV6-5; cdr3_aa: CASRRVDEQFF
v_call: TRBV19; cdr3_aa: CASSARTGQAYEQYF
v_call: TRBV30; cdr3_aa: CAWTTFTGTGNTEAFF
v_call: TRBV20-1; cdr3_aa: CSASSPGEAFF
v_call: TRBV2; cdr3_aa: CASSEGGTGEATF
v_call: TRBV9; cdr3_aa: CASSVIRGGKSDGYTF
v_call: TRBV13; cdr3_aa: CASTILLGLAGASMNF
v_call: TRBV27; cdr3_aa: CASSGSNTGELFF
v_call: TRBV28; cdr3_aa: CASSLGTLALNTEAFF
v_call: TRBV28; cdr3_aa: CASSSTGSGQGGFWANVLTF
v_call: TRBV5-4; cdr3_aa: CASSPEIRDSSYNEQFF
v_call: TRBV6-1; cdr3_aa: CASSEAMVSDHEQFF
v_call: TRBV28; cdr3_aa: CASIPHPGVGNTGELFF
v_call: TRBV14; cdr3_aa: CATGLGIGEQYF
v_call: TRBV19; cdr3_aa: CASSTPTRAEAFF
v_call: TRBV6-5; cdr3_aa: CASSYSRINYEQYF
v_call: TRBV5-4; cdr3_aa: CASSLYISEAFF
v_call: TRBV7-2; cdr3_aa: CASSLQGSTEAFF
v_call: TRBV28; cdr3_aa: CASSLLLGQVKTEAFF
v_call: TRBV18; cdr3_aa: CASSPLEAGGPDTQYF
v_call: TRBV11-3; cdr3_aa: CASSLDNGFGGEQYF
v_call: TRBV20-1; cdr3_aa: CSARGLAGGYF
v_call: TRBV7-2; cdr3_aa: CASSLRDRDDNEQFF
v_call: TRBV7-2; cdr3_aa: CASSLGRPPAYEQYF
v_call: TRBV5-1; cdr3_aa: CASSFEGGPYEQYF